This T cell receptor (beta chain) was found in a study of tumor-infiltrating lymphocytes in localized non-small cell lung cancer. Study as a whole: Resected tumor was paired with non-adjacent uninvolved lung from the same patient.

Findings and limits, study-wide: Only some patients had TCR sequencing, depending on available tissue. TCRbeta sequencing showed higher T cell infiltration in tumors than uninvolved lung. Technical variation could not be separated from intratumor heterogeneity here.

Per the germline V gene, CDR1 is DFQATT and CDR2 is SNEGSKA (reference sequence). This CDR3 is 10 amino acids long. Trimming pared 3 bases from V and 1 base from J, leaving 0 bases between. Notes on this clone: Its antigen is as yet unknown.

Sequencing used immunoSEQ multiplex PCR; TCRdb keeps in-frame clones, though not all of them. The table lists fewer than 11,000 clones, over 45% of them singletons. The V gene is TRBV20-1, the J gene TRBJ2-5, with D uncertain. The sequence derives from a human donor with non-small cell lung cancer. The specimen sequenced was uninvolved lung tissue not adjacent to the tumor. Here the CDR3 reads CSASQETQYF. CDR3 bases: TGCAGTGCTAGCCAAGAGACCCAGTACTTC.